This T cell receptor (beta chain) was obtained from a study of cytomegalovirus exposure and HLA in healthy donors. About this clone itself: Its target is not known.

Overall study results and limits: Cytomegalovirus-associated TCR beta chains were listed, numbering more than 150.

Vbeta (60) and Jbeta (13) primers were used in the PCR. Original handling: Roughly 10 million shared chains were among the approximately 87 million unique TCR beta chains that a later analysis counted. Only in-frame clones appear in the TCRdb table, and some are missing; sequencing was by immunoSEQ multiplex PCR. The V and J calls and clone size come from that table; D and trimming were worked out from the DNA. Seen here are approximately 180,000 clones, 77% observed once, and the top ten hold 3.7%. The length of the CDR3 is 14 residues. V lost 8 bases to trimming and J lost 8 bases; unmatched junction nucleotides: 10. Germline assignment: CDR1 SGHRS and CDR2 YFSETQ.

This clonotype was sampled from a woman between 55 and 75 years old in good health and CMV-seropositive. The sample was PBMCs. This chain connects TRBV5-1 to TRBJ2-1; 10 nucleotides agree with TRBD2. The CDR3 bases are TGCGCCAGTATGGGGCTAGCGGGAGAAGATGAGCAGTTCTTC. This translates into CASMGLAGEDEQFF.